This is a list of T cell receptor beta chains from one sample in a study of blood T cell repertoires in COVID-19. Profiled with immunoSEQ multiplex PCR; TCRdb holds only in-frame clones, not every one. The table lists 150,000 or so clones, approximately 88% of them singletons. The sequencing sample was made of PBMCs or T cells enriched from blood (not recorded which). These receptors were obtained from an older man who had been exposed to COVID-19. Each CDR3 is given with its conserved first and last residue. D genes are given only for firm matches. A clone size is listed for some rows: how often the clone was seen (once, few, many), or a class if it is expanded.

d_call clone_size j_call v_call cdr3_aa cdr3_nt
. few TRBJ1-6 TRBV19 CASNNRASPLHF TGTGCCAGTAATAACAGGGCTTCACCCCTCCACTTT
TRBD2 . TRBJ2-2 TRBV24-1 CATSDPTSGSTGELFF TGTGCCACCAGTGACCCGACTAGCGGGAGCACCGGGGAGCTGTTTTTT
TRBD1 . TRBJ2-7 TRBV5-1 CASSLQGAYEQYF TGCGCCAGCAGCTTACAGGGGGCCTACGAGCAGTACTTC
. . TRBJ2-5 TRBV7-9 CASSDYARGYEETQYF TGTGCCAGCAGCGACTACGCAAGGGGGTACGAGGAGACCCAGTACTTC
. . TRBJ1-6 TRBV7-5 CARSPARTGYNSPLHF TGTGCCAGAAGCCCGGCCCGGACAGGCTATAATTCACCCCTCCACTTT
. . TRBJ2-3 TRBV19 CASRTTLFSTDTQYF TGTGCCAGCCGGACAACTCTTTTTAGCACAGATACGCAGTATTTT
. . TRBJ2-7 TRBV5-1 CASSFTAPSYEQYF TGCGCCAGCAGTTTTACAGCCCCCTCATACGAGCAGTACTTC
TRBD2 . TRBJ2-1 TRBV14 CASSPLIGLAGEGSYNEQFF TGTGCCAGCAGCCCCTTAATTGGACTAGCGGGAGAGGGGTCCTACAATGAGCAGTTCTTC
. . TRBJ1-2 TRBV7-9 CASSFSRANNYGYTF TGTGCCAGCAGCTTTTCCAGGGCAAATAACTATGGCTACACCTTC
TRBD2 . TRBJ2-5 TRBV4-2 CASSLTLAGAIGETQYF TGTGCCAGCAGCCTCACCCTAGCGGGGGCTATCGGTGAGACCCAGTACTTC
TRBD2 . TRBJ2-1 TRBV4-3 CASSPGLAGGDEQFF TGCGCCAGCAGCCCTGGACTAGCGGGAGGCGATGAGCAGTTCTTC
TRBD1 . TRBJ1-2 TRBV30 CAWSLTGGYGYTF TGTGCCTGGAGTCTAACAGGGGGCTATGGCTACACCTTC
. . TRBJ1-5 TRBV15 CATSSYQGQPQHF TGTGCCACCAGCTCATACCAGGGTCAGCCCCAGCATTTT
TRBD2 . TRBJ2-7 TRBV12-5 CASGLTGGLTEQYF TGTGCTAGTGGTTTGACGGGGGGGCTTACCGAGCAGTACTTC
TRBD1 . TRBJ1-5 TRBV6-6 CASSFRTGGYEQPQHF TGTGCCAGCAGTTTTAGGACAGGGGGTTATGAACAGCCCCAGCATTTT
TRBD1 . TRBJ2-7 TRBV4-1 CASSQTTGVYEQYF TGCGCCAGCAGCCAAACGACAGGGGTATACGAGCAGTACTTC
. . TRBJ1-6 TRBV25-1 CASSFSGVGNSPLHF TGTGCCAGCAGTTTCTCGGGGGTTGGTAATTCACCCCTCCACTTT
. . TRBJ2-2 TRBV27 CASSLSRYTGELFF TGTGCCAGCAGTTTATCGCGGTACACCGGGGAGCTGTTTTTT
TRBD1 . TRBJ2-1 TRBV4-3 CASSQDRTGPYNEQFF TGCGCCAGCAGCCAAGATAGGACAGGGCCCTACAATGAGCAGTTCTTC
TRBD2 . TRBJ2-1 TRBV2 CASTQEGSSGVTYNEQFF TGTGCCAGCACCCAAGAGGGGTCAAGCGGGGTTACCTACAATGAGCAGTTCTTC
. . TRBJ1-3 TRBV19 CASSAGARRTDSGNTIYF TGTGCCAGTAGCGCGGGAGCCCGACGGACCGACTCTGGAAACACCATATATTTT
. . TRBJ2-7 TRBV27 CASSSYTWRRSYEQYF TGTGCCAGCAGTTCCTACACGTGGCGGCGCTCCTACGAGCAGTACTTC
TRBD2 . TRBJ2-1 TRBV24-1 CATSGSPWGTSGRNEQFF TGTGCCACCAGTGGCTCCCCGTGGGGGACTAGCGGGAGGAATGAGCAGTTCTTC
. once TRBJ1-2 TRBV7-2 CASSSRGSGTGYTF TGTGCCAGCAGCTCCCGGGGGAGCGGCACGGGCTACACCTTC
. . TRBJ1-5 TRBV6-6 CASRRGGSNQPQHF TGTGCCAGCAGAAGGGGGGGGAGCAATCAGCCCCAGCATTTT
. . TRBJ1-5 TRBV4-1 CASSQVTGYQPQHF TGCGCCAGCAGCCAAGTAACAGGGTATCAGCCCCAGCATTTT
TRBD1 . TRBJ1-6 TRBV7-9 CASSSSGTGYTSPLHF TGTGCCAGCAGCTCCTCCGGGACAGGGTACACTTCACCCCTCCACTTT
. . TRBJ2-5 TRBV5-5 CASSFFPRGIQETQYF TGTGCCAGCAGCTTTTTTCCCAGGGGAATCCAAGAGACCCAGTACTTC
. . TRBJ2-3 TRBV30 CAWSTGADTQYF TGTGCCTGGAGTACGGGGGCAGATACGCAGTATTTT
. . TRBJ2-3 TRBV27 CASSFRVAERYTDTQYF TGTGCCAGCAGTTTTAGGGTAGCGGAGCGGTACACAGATACGCAGTATTTT
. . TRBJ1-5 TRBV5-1 CASSLGANQPQHF TGCGCCAGCAGCTTAGGAGCGAATCAGCCCCAGCATTTT
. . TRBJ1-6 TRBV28 CASTRANSPLHF TGTGCCAGCACGCGGGCAAATTCACCCCTCCACTTT
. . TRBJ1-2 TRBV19 CASRATGPYPGYTF TGTGCCAGTAGAGCAACAGGGCCCTACCCCGGCTACACCTTC
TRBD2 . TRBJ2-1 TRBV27 CASSWGGAYNEQFF TGTGCCAGCAGTTGGGGGGGGGCCTACAATGAGCAGTTCTTC
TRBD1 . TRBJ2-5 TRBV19 CASSTGGTPQETQYF TGTGCCAGTAGTACAGGGGGAACTCCTCAAGAGACCCAGTACTTC
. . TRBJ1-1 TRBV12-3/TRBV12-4 CASSLKKAGEAFF TGTGCCAGCAGTCTCAAGAAAGCAGGTGAAGCTTTCTTT
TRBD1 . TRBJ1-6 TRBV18 CASSQTGGNSPLHF TGTGCCAGCTCACAGACAGGGGGTAATTCACCCCTCCACTTT
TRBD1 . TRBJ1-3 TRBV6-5 CASNDRGENTIYF TGTGCCAGCAACGACAGGGGAGAGAACACCATATATTTT
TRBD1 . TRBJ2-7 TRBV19 CASSISRTGGEYEQYF TGTGCCAGTAGTATAAGCCGTACAGGGGGCGAATACGAGCAGTACTTC
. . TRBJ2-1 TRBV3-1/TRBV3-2 CASSQDRGTNSYNEQFF TGTGCCAGCAGCCAAGATCGCGGGACCAACTCCTACAATGAGCAGTTCTTC
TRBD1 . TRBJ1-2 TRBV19 CASSTGTGTNYGYTF TGTGCCAGTAGCACCGGGACAGGGACTAACTATGGCTACACCTTC
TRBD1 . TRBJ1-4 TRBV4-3 CASSQGTANEKLFF TGCGCCAGCAGCCAGGGGACAGCTAATGAAAAACTGTTTTTT
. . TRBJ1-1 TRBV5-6 CASSKGPNTEAFF TGTGCCAGCAGTAAGGGGCCAAACACTGAAGCTTTCTTT